These 30 T cell receptor beta chains were sequenced from one sample in a study of human T cells and chemical hapten exposure. This sample's time point: pre-sensitization, week 0. Treatment in this sample: therapeutic diphenylcyclopropenone sensitization with weekly scalp DPC. TCRdb passed the RACE reads through MiXCR, listing each CDR3 protein once. The data hold a few hundred thousand distinct CDR3 sequences, with approximately 8.6% observed a single time. Sequencing was performed on whole blood, taken in connection with sensitization to the hapten diphenylcyclopropenone (DPC). Receptors originate from a woman between 40 and 55 years old with alopecia areata. Some clones in this sample may be carry-over from other donors' samples.

This clonotype appeared a few times. This chain uses TRBV29-1 with TRBJ2-3, with D perhaps matching TRBD2 (6 bases). Per the germline V gene, CDR1 is SQVTM and CDR2 is ANQGSEA. V lost 6 bases, J lost 2 bases, and 15 bases lay in between. The CDR3 loop spans 14 amino acids. This CDR3 reads CSVPKEGNTDTQYF. CDR3 nucleotide sequence: TGCAGCGTCCCAAAGGAGGGGAACACAGATACGCAGTATTTT.

This chain uses TRBV7-2 with TRBJ2-6; no clear D gene. Trimming pared 1 base from V and 1 base from J, leaving 14 bases between. This CDR3 region has 18 residues. CDR1 and CDR2 from the germline V gene are SGHTA and FQGNSA. This CDR3 is CASSLDGLRVSGANVLTF. Here the CDR3 DNA reads TGTGCCAGCAGCTTAGATGGATTAAGGGTTTCTGGGGCCAACGTCCTGACTTTC.

This clonotype was seen a handful of times. The rearrangement links TRBV20-1 to TRBJ2-1; tentatively, D is TRBD2 (6 bases). Germline loops: CDR1 DFQATT, CDR2 SNEGSKA (reference sequence). There are 13 residues in the CDR3. The CDR3 sequence is CSPGGGTYNEQFF. The CDR3 DNA reads TGCAGCCCTGGCGGAGGGACCTACAATGAGCAGTTCTTC.

This clonotype was seen a few times. The chain joins TRBV2 to TRBJ2-2; D gene uncertain. CDR1 SNHLY and CDR2 FYNNEI come from the germline V gene. The CDR3 contains 12 residues. V was cut by 10 bases and J by 4 bases, with 10 bases left in between. The CDR3 reads CATQVVTGELFF. CDR3 DNA sequence: TGTGCCACCCAGGTTGTCACCGGGGAGCTGTTTTTT.

This clonotype appeared a few times. The chain couples TRBV20-1 to TRBJ2-4, with 7 bases lining up with TRBD2. The CDR3 length is 17 residues. Germline lookup yields CDR1 DFQATT and CDR2 SNEGSKA (reference sequence). V was clipped by 4 bases and J by 0 bases; unmatched bases: 12. CDR3 region: CSATNGDYVLAKNIQYF. In DNA, the CDR3 is TGCAGTGCTACGAATGGGGACTACGTTCTAGCCAAAAACATTCAGTACTTC.

The sample holds many counts of this clonotype. The rearrangement links TRBV27 to TRBJ1-1; TRBD1 might be the D (6 bases). CDR1 is MNHEY and CDR2 is SMNVEV in the germline V gene (reference sequence). The ends were cut back, 2 bases at V and 4 bases at J, with 11 bases in the middle. CDR3 length: 14 residues. CDR3 nucleotides: TGTGCCAGCAGTTTAAGGGGGGGGAGCACTGAAGCTTTCTTT. Translating it yields CASSLRGGSTEAFF.

This clonotype was detected many times. The chain uses TRBV20-1 and TRBJ1-2, with D perhaps TRBD1 (6 bases). Germline values: CDR1 DFQATT, CDR2 SNEGSKA (reference sequence). With 0 bases removed from V and 10 bases from J, the gap between germline ends came to 12 bases. This CDR3 spans 12 amino acids. As DNA, the CDR3 is TGCAGTGCTAGAGATTACAGGGATCTCTACACCTTC. Its translation: CSARDYRDLYTF.

This clonotype was observed a few times. The V and J genes are TRBV24-1 and TRBJ2-2; the match to TRBD2 covers 7 bases. The CDR3 extends over 15 amino acids. Germline assignment: CDR1 KGHDR and CDR2 SFDVKD. With 8 bases clipped from V and 3 bases from J, the junction kept 8 bases outside the gene matches. CDR3 coding DNA: TGTGCCACCACCGACACTGGGAGGGACACCGGGGAGCTGTTTTTT. This codes for CATTDTGRDTGELFF.

J is TRBJ2-3 and V is TRBV6-6; 8 positions agree with TRBD1. CDR1 and CDR2 from the germline V gene are MNHNY and SVGAGI (reference sequence). After removal of 6 bases from V and 4 bases from J, the junction contained 3 bases not matched to a gene. The CDR3 length is 13 residues. The CDR3 DNA follows: TGTGCCAGCAGGATACAGGGGGCAGATACGCAGTATTTT. Translation gives CASRIQGADTQYF.

The genes are TRBV2 and TRBJ1-5; D remains unclear. The CDR3 contains 15 residues. Trimming shortened V by 1 base and J by 0 bases, and 7 bases separated the two germline ends. Looked up from germline, CDR1 is SNHLY and CDR2 is FYNNEI. The CDR3 region is CASSEGQYSNQPQHF. In nucleotides, the CDR3 is TGTGCCAGCAGTGAAGGGCAGTATAGCAATCAGCCCCAGCATTTT.

V usage is TRBV12-3 or TRBV12-4 and J usage is TRBJ1-3; TRBD1 might be the D (5 bases). V was clipped by 0 bases and J by 2 bases, with 14 bases between them. CDR3 length: 17 amino acids. The CDR3 bases are TGTGCCAGCAGTTTAGCAGGACACAGGATTACTGGAAACACCATATATTTT. Its protein product is CASSLAGHRITGNTIYF.

The J gene is TRBJ2-1, the V gene TRBV6-2 or TRBV6-3; 10 bases agree with TRBD1. CDR1 MNHEY and CDR2 SVGEGT come from the germline V gene. V dropped 5 bases and J dropped 6; count of bases not matched to a gene: 10. The length of the CDR3 is 16 residues. The CDR3 bases are TGTGCCAGCAGTACATCCGGGACAGGGGCACCCAATGAGCAGTTCTTC. Its protein is CASSTSGTGAPNEQFF.

This clonotype was detected only a few times. The chain has TRBV12-3 or TRBV12-4 and TRBJ1-2; D remains ambiguous. CDR3 length: 15 residues. The V end was cut by 5 bases, the J end by 8 bases, with 21 bases between. The CDR3, as DNA: TGTGCCAGCAGTCCCACGGACGTCGGGCGTGGGGGCTACACCTTC. Translated: CASSPTDVGRGGYTF.

The sample holds many counts of this clonotype. The rearrangement uses TRBV28 and TRBJ2-6; the D gene is possibly TRBD1 (6 bases). Germline CDR1 is MDHEN and CDR2 is SYDVKM. Deletions cut 6 bases from V and 0 bases from J, with 9 bases between. There are 15 residues in the CDR3. The CDR3 here is CASSTGTSGANVLTF. CDR3 in DNA: TGTGCCAGCAGCACAGGGACCTCTGGGGCCAACGTCCTGACTTTC.

This clonotype was detected only a few times. This chain's CDR3 is CSAVDSRSNQPQHF. The DNA of the CDR3 is TGCAGTGCGGTGGACTCTCGAAGCAATCAGCCCCAGCATTTT. This chain links TRBV20-1 with TRBJ1-5; no definite D call. The ends were cut back, 6 bases at V and 1 base at J, with 13 bases in the middle. Germline V gives CDR1 DFQATT, CDR2 SNEGSKA (reference sequence). The CDR3 is 14 residues long.

This clonotype was picked up many times. This chain uses TRBV12-3 or TRBV12-4 with TRBJ1-1; 9 bases map to TRBD1. CDR3 length equals 14 residues. After removal of 6 bases from V and 3 bases from J, the junction contained 5 bases not matched to a gene. The CDR3 loop reads CASRPDRGHTEAFF. The CDR3 bases are TGTGCCAGCAGACCGGACAGGGGCCACACTGAAGCTTTCTTT.

The chain joins TRBV7-3 to TRBJ2-2; tentatively, D is TRBD1 (5 bases). Germline V gene sequence: CDR1 SGHTA, CDR2 FQGTGA. CDR3 length equals 13 residues. Trimming took 8 bases from V and 5 from J, leaving 12 bases between them. CDR3: CASGAVFTGELFF. For the CDR3, the DNA is TGTGCCAGCGGGGCTGTTTTTACCGGGGAGCTGTTTTTT.

This clonotype was observed a handful of times. The V gene is TRBV20-1, the J gene TRBJ2-5, with 12 bases matching TRBD2. Germline CDR1 reads DFQATT; CDR2 reads SNEGSKA (reference sequence). J lost 5 bases, V lost 0 bases, and 4 bases had no gene match. This CDR3 contains 15 residues. The CDR3 sequence is CSARDPSGRGETQYF. The CDR3 region has the DNA TGCAGTGCTAGAGACCCTAGCGGGAGGGGGGAGACCCAGTACTTC.

This clonotype showed up just a few times. The J gene is TRBJ1-5, the V gene TRBV10-3, with TRBD1 as a possible D gene (6 bases). The CDR3 loop spans 13 amino acids. V was trimmed by 6 bases and J by 6 bases, leaving 12 bases between them. The germline gives CDR1 ENHRY, CDR2 SYGVKD. The CDR3 here is CAIRQGLSQPQHF. CDR3 DNA sequence: TGTGCCATCAGGCAGGGGCTAAGTCAGCCCCAGCATTTT.

V and J are TRBV20-1 and TRBJ2-3; TRBD2 agrees at 9 bases. The V and J ends lost 3 bases and 0 bases, in that order; junction bases with no gene match: 4. The germline CDR1 and CDR2 sequences are DFQATT and SNEGSKA (reference sequence). The CDR3 runs to 15 residues. The CDR3 sequence: CSARTSGTSTDTQYF. CDR3 sequence (DNA): TGCAGTGCTAGGACTAGCGGAACTAGCACAGATACGCAGTATTTT.

The chain uses TRBV20-1 and TRBJ1-5; D gene uncertain. V dropped 7 bases and J dropped 6 bases, with 16 bases sitting between them. CDR3 length: 13 amino acids. Germline loops: CDR1 DFQATT, CDR2 SNEGSKA (reference sequence). CDR3: CSVGDITRQPQHF. The CDR3 DNA reads as TGCAGTGTTGGTGATATCACGCGTCAGCCCCAGCATTTT.

This clonotype has ten or more counts. CDR3 loop: CASSLRQDIWGTEAFF. The DNA for the CDR3 is TGTGCCAGCAGTCTCAGACAGGACATCTGGGGTACTGAAGCTTTCTTT. The rearrangement uses TRBV6-5 and TRBJ1-1, with D possibly matching TRBD1 (6 bases). Germline V lookup: CDR1 MNHEY, CDR2 SVGAGI. Trimming stripped 5 bases from V and 5 bases from J, with 21 bases between. This CDR3 is built from 16 residues.

This clonotype appeared a few times. The rearrangement uses TRBV12-3 or TRBV12-4 and TRBJ1-5; D might be TRBD1 (5 bases). CDR3 length: 14 amino acids. V lost 6 bases and J 3 bases, leaving 12 bases between the germline ends. CDR3: CASRKGPVNQPQHF. In nucleotides, the CDR3 is TGTGCCAGCAGGAAGGGACCGGTCAATCAGCCCCAGCATTTT.

The chain combines TRBV7-8 with TRBJ1-5, with TRBD1 identical over 11 bases. The ends lost 1 base at V and 5 bases at J; junction bases unmatched: 4. This CDR3 contains 16 residues. The V gene's germline CDR1 is SGHVS and CDR2 FQNEAQ. In nucleotides, the CDR3 is TGTGCCAGCAGCTTAGGCGGACAGGGGGCATATCAGCCCCAGCATTTT. It translates to CASSLGGQGAYQPQHF.

The sample holds many counts of this clonotype. CDR3 in DNA: TGTGCCAGCAGTTTATCGTGGCGTCAGCCCCAGCATTTT. This translates into CASSLSWRQPQHF. This chain joins TRBV27 and TRBJ1-5, with unresolved D. Trimming took off 0 bases at V and 6 bases at J, with 6 bases between the two ends. There are 13 residues in the CDR3. From germline, CDR1 is MNHEY and CDR2 SMNVEV (reference sequence).

This clonotype has just a few counts. A junction boundary mismatches the germline segment, possibly from a read error. This chain uses TRBV7-8 with TRBJ2-5; 10 bases align to TRBD2. Germline CDR1 and CDR2: SGHVS and FQNEAQ. The CDR3 is 12 amino acids. The CDR3 sequence is CASSLSRSSGSF. DNA for the CDR3: TGTGCCAGCAGCTTATCGAGATCTAGCGGGAGTTTC.

This clonotype was counted at least ten times. The chain recombines TRBV29-1 with TRBJ1-4; D is uncertain. With 7 bases removed from V and 10 bases from J, the gap between germline ends came to 25 bases. From germline, CDR1 is SQVTM and CDR2 ANQGSEA. This CDR3 comprises 15 residues. The CDR3 reads CSAQDYGAGSGKLFF. The DNA of the CDR3 is TGCAGCGCACAAGATTACGGCGCTGGGTCGGGAAAACTGTTTTTT. Full variable domain (outside the CDR3, taken from reference TRBV29-1 and TRBJ1-4): SAVISQKPSRDICQRGTSLTIQCQVDSQVTMMFWYRQQPGQSLTLIATANQGSEATYESGFVIDKFPISRPNLTFSTLTVSNMSPEDSSIYLCSAQDYGAGSGKLFFGSGTQLSVL.

This rearrangement joins TRBV7-2 to TRBJ1-5, with D possibly being TRBD1 (5 bases). The CDR3 contains 17 residues. The germline gives CDR1 SGHTA, CDR2 FQGNSA. Between the trimmed V and J ends, which lost 4 bases and 4 bases, there was a span of 20 bases. CDR3 DNA: TGTGCCAGCAGCTCCCACAGTGGGGGGTTAGGGAATCAGCCCCAGCATTTT. It is translated as CASSSHSGGLGNQPQHF. The whole variable domain, filled in from reference TRBV7-2 and TRBJ1-5, reads GAGVSQSPSNKVTEKGKDVELRCDPISGHTALYWYRQSLGQGLEFLIYFQGNSAPDKSGLPSDRFSAERTGGSVSTLTIQRTQQEDSAVYLCASSSHSGGLGNQPQHFGDGTRLSIL.

The gene calls are TRBV15 and TRBJ2-4; D gene unclear. CDR3 length: 16 residues. The V gene lost 5 bases and the J gene lost 0 bases, with 14 bases spanning the gap. Germline CDR1 is LNHNV and CDR2 is YYDKDF (reference sequence). CDR3: CATSGSKQVAKNIQYF. In nucleotides, the CDR3 is TGTGCCACCAGCGGGTCTAAGCAGGTAGCCAAAAACATTCAGTACTTC.

A remark on this clonotype: The CDR3 does not end in the conserved phenylalanine or tryptophan, so this is likely a read error. This chain uses TRBV28 with TRBJ2-3; D gene unclear. Germline V gene data show CDR1 as MDHEN and CDR2 as SYDVKM. V dropped 1 base and J dropped 5 bases, with 13 bases sitting between them. The CDR3 loop spans 15 amino acids. The CDR3 nucleotides read TGTGCCAGCAGTTTATTGGGCTTAGCCGGAGATACGCAGTATCTT. Translating it yields CASSLLGLAGDTQYL.